The 10 T cell receptor beta chains given below trace back to one sample, sequenced in a study of response to subunit inactivated influenza vaccine. Using its own MiXCR run on the RT-PCR reads, TCRdb lists one record per CDR3 protein. In the table there are about 700,000 distinct CDR3 sequences, 12% to 15% of which are singletons. Sequencing was performed on PBMCs from blood, taken 14 to 15 days before vaccination. All receptors come from a middle-aged man who received an inactivated influenza vaccine.

By frequency in the sample, this clonotype is medium-sized. The chain's CDR3 is CSARGTADYEQYF. The CDR3 coding sequence is TGCAGTGCTAGGGGGACAGCGGACTACGAGCAGTACTTC. This chain joins TRBV20-1 and TRBJ2-7; 7 bases match TRBD1. Trimming at V came to 3 bases and at J to 3 bases, leaving 5 bases not matched to a gene. There are 13 residues in the CDR3. The germline V gene encodes CDR1 DFQATT and CDR2 SNEGSKA (reference sequence).

V gene TRBV29-1 combines with J gene TRBJ1-2, with D tentatively TRBD1 (6 bases). Germline V gene sequence: CDR1 SQVTM, CDR2 ANQGSEA. The CDR3 runs 13 residues. Trimming removed 4 bases from V and 8 bases from J, with 17 bases in between. The CDR3 region is CSVVDRPGRGYTF. For the CDR3, the DNA is TGCAGCGTTGTTGACAGGCCCGGGCGGGGCTACACCTTC.

The gene calls are TRBV7-9 and TRBJ1-2; no reliable D call. This CDR3 is built from 16 residues. Per the germline V gene, CDR1 is SEHNR and CDR2 is FQNEAQ (reference sequence). V was shortened by 1 base and J by 0 bases, with 12 bases between the two germline ends. DNA of the CDR3: TGTGCCAGCAGCTTAGTTCTTCGAGGTCCTAACTATGGCTACACCTTC. Its translation is CASSLVLRGPNYGYTF.

The V and J genes are TRBV5-1 and TRBJ2-3; no clear D. With 4 bases removed from V and 2 bases from J, the gap between germline ends came to 8 bases. There are 13 residues in the CDR3. The germline CDR1 and CDR2 sequences are SGHRS and YFSETQ. CDR3 DNA sequence: TGCGCCAGCAGCACTTCAACCACAGATACGCAGTATTTT. It specifies CASSTSTTDTQYF.

This clonotype was recorded at least ten times. This chain joins TRBV12-3 or TRBV12-4 and TRBJ2-1; 12 bases are a match to TRBD2. There are 16 residues in the CDR3. With V trimmed by 7 bases and J by 7 bases, 11 bases remained unmatched. CDR3 DNA sequence: TGTGCCAGCACTCCACTAGCGGGAGGAACCATTAATGAGCAGTTCTTC. Its protein product is CASTPLAGGTINEQFF.

This clonotype was seen many times. The rearrangement links TRBV5-1 to TRBJ1-1; D unresolved. V lost 6 bases and J lost 5, with 8 bases in between. The CDR3 runs to 11 residues. Germline CDR1 is SGHRS and CDR2 is YFSETQ. This CDR3 is CASKGETEAFF. DNA for the CDR3: TGCGCCAGCAAGGGTGAGACTGAAGCTTTCTTT.

This clonotype has a handful of counts. This chain joins TRBV7-9 and TRBJ2-2; TRBD1 matches 8 bases. Trimming cost V 4 bases and J 7 bases; bases outside gene matches: 5. Germline V gene lookup returns CDR1 SEHNR and CDR2 FQNEAQ (reference sequence). The CDR3 spans 14 residues. CDR3 sequence reads: CASSSGQELGELFF. CDR3 coding DNA: TGTGCCAGCAGCTCGGGACAGGAGCTCGGGGAGCTGTTTTTT.

This chain links TRBV7-2 with TRBJ2-3; 9 positions match TRBD2. Germline CDR1 and CDR2: SGHTA and FQGNSA. V lost 4 bases, J lost 2 bases, and 4 bases stayed unmatched. The CDR3 covers 15 residues. The CDR3 DNA follows: TGTGCCAGCAGCTCGACTAGCGGATACACAGATACGCAGTATTTT. As protein: CASSSTSGYTDTQYF. The variable domain in full, completed from reference TRBV7-2 and TRBJ2-3, reads GAGVSQSPSNKVTEKGKDVELRCDPISGHTALYWYRQSLGQGLEFLIYFQGNSAPDKSGLPSDRFSAERTGGSVSTLTIQRTQQEDSAVYLCASSSTSGYTDTQYFGPGTRLTVL.

This clonotype was counted ten times or more. This chain joins TRBV5-5 and TRBJ2-5; TRBD1 aligns across 8 bases. V gave up 4 bases and J gave up 1 base; unmatched junction bases: 3. The germline CDR1 and CDR2 sequences are SGHKS and YYEKEE (reference sequence). The CDR3 spans 14 residues. In DNA form, the CDR3 reads TGTGCCAGCAGCGGTCAGGGGGCCCAAGAGACCCAGTACTTC. It yields the protein CASSGQGAQETQYF. The entire variable domain, with the rest obtained from reference TRBV5-5 and TRBJ2-5, is as follows: DAGVTQSPTHLIKTRGQQVTLRCSPISGHKSVSWYQQVLGQGPQFIFQYYEKEERGRGNFPDRFSARQFPNYSSELNVNALLLGDSALYLCASSGQGAQETQYFGPGTRLLVL.

The chain links TRBV4-3 to TRBJ2-5, with TRBD2 as a possible D gene (6 bases). V lost 4 bases and J 3 bases, leaving 18 bases between the germline ends. The CDR3 has 16 amino acids. The germline V gene has CDR1 LGHNA and CDR2 YSLEER. CDR3: CASSRHYRRGEETQYF. The CDR3, as DNA: TGCGCCAGCAGCCGTCATTATAGACGCGGGGAAGAGACCCAGTACTTC.